This TCR beta chain was sequenced for a study of blood T cell repertoires in COVID-19. Authors' analysis steps: Nucleated cell number was recorded as an estimate derived from reference gene primer amplification. Measured with immunoSEQ multiplex PCR; TCRdb has only the in-frame clones, and not every one. Clone size and the V and J calls come from that table; the DNA yielded D and trimming. The data hold hundreds of thousands of clones, with around 87% observed a single time. CDR1 is LNHDA and CDR2 is SQIVND in the germline V gene (reference sequence). This CDR3 region has 15 residues. V lost 3 bases, J lost 3 bases, and 15 bases lay in between.

This chain uses TRBV19 with TRBJ2-7, with D possibly matching TRBD1 (6 bases). The origin of this receptor is a woman aged 45-65 years with COVID-19, enrolled during active disease. The specimen was peripheral blood. The CDR3 here is CASSMKGQGFYEQYF. CDR3 DNA sequence: TGTGCCAGTAGTATGAAGGGGCAGGGGTTCTACGAGCAGTACTTC.